The TCR beta chain described here comes from a study of T-cell memory formation after mild COVID-19. In TCRdb, the 5' RACE reads were re-called with MiXCR into one record per CDR3 protein. The data show about 130,000 distinct CDR3 sequences, with about a sixth seen just once and 4.5% to 6.5% held by the top ten. CDR1 is MNHNY and CDR2 is SVGAGI in the germline V gene (reference sequence). The V gene lost 8 bases and the J gene lost 7 bases, with 9 bases spanning the gap. The CDR3 covers 11 residues. This TCR derives from a man aged 18 to 35 who had mild COVID-19 (a few samples of this study predate the infection). Cell type and time point are not known. This rearrangement joins TRBV6-6 to TRBJ2-1, with D perhaps TRBD2 (5 bases). The sequencing sample was made of PBMCs or a T cell subset sorted from them (not recorded which). The CDR3 DNA sequence: TGTGCCAGCTCTCGGGGAAATGAGCAGTTCTTC. This translates into CASSRGNEQFF.